Here is one T cell receptor (beta chain) with its context. These data come from a study of blood T cells in healthy people across ages. A second about 7 to 12 cycle PCR used barcoded and J-beta primers. TCRdb independently ran MiXCR on the 5' RACE reads; one entry per CDR3 protein. The sample contains around 800,000 distinct CDR3 sequences, 40% to 50% of which appear only once. Germline V gene data show CDR1 as ENHRY and CDR2 as SYGVKD. The V end lost 3 bases, the J end lost 4 bases, and 19 bases lay between the germline ends. The CDR3 totals 16 residues. This receptor was taken from a man in his sixties in good health. Sequenced: blood. The chain carries TRBV10-3 and TRBJ2-7; D might be TRBD2 (6 bases). The CDR3: CAISDPGRGMSYEQYF. The CDR3 nucleotides read TGTGCCATCAGTGACCCGGGACGGGGGATGTCGTACGAGCAGTACTTC.